This T cell receptor (beta chain) was recovered during a study of blood T cell repertoires in COVID-19. TCRdb's table, derived via immunoSEQ multiplex PCR, lists solely in-frame clones and lacks some. The sample has 20,000 to 30,000 clones; 86% are singletons. CDR1 SGHTA and CDR2 FQGTGA come from the germline V gene. The CDR3 is made up of 13 amino acids. V was shortened by 5 bases and J by 0 bases, with 7 bases between the two germline ends. The clonotype originates from a human donor with active COVID-19. The donor label of this sample is uncertain. Input material: peripheral blood. The V call is TRBV7-3, the J call TRBJ2-5, with D hard to call. The CDR3 nucleotides are TGTGCCAGCAGCCCTCAGTACCAAGAGACCCAGTACTTC. This codes for CASSPQYQETQYF.